The clone carrying this T cell receptor beta chain is medium-sized within its sample. Its antigen is not known. This CDR3 spans 13 amino acids. V dropped 7 bases and J dropped 6 bases, with 18 bases sitting between them. CDR1 is SQVTM and CDR2 is ANQGSEA in the germline V gene. A unique molecular identifier was carried by every single TCR cDNA molecule. One entry per CDR3 protein results from TCRdb running MiXCR on the 5' RACE reads. The sample has more than 9,000 distinct CDR3 sequences; around 9.4% are singletons. This entry belongs to a study of spatial heterogeneity in lung cancer. Study context: The average appearance count of each unique TCR and UMI combination in raw reads was more than 9.5.

The study, taken as a whole, reports: Resection saw ubiquitous expanded tumor TCRs appear in blood more than follow-up did.

Sample time point: sample taken at primary tumor resection. Researchers sequenced whole RNA taken from tumor, nontumor lung or frozen PBMC without sorting. Around 70 TRACERx patients with early, untreated non-small cell lung cancer donated samples. Sequences were derived from PBMCs, sampled at surgery. The chain joins TRBV29-1 to TRBJ1-2; weak D call: TRBD1 (5 bases). The clonotype was recovered from a male donor with early-stage non-small cell lung cancer. The CDR3 protein is CSAEVGRGDGYTF. The CDR3 DNA sequence: TGCAGCGCAGAGGTGGGACGGGGAGATGGCTACACCTTC. Using reference TRBV29-1 and TRBJ1-2 for the parts outside the CDR3, the full variable domain is SAVISQKPSRDICQRGTSLTIQCQVDSQVTMMFWYRQQPGQSLTLIATANQGSEATYESGFVIDKFPISRPNLTFSTLTVSNMSPEDSSIYLCSAEVGRGDGYTFGSGTRLTVV.